This T cell receptor beta chain was retrieved from a study of response to subunit inactivated influenza vaccine. In TCRdb, the RT-PCR reads were re-called with MiXCR into one record per CDR3 protein. The data show hundreds of thousands of distinct CDR3 sequences, about a sixth seen once. The table lists this clonotype with a few counts. V gave up 1 base and J gave up 6 bases; unmatched junction bases: 3. Germline CDR1 SNHLY, CDR2 FYNNEI. This CDR3 has 16 residues. This material consisted of PBMCs from blood, taken roughly 13 days after vaccination. This chain joins TRBV2 and TRBJ2-1; 13 bases align to TRBD2. The sequence was collected from a man aged 50-60 years who received an inactivated influenza vaccine. As DNA, the CDR3 is TGTGCCAGCAGTGAAGAGGGACTAGCGGGGACCAATGAGCAGTTCTTC. It specifies CASSEEGLAGTNEQFF.